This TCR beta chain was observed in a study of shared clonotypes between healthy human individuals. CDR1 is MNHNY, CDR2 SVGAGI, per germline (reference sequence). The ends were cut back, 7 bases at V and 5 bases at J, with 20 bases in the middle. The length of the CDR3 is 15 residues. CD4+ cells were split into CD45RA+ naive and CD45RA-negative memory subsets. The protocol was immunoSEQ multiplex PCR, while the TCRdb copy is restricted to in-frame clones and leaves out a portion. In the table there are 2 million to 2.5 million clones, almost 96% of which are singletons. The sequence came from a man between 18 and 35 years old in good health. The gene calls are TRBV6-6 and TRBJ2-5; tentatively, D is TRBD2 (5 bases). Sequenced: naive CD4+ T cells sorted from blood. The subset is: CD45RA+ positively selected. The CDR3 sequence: CASMRALSLGETQYF. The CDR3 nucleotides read TGTGCCAGCATGCGGGCCCTGTCGCTTGGTGAGACCCAGTACTTC.